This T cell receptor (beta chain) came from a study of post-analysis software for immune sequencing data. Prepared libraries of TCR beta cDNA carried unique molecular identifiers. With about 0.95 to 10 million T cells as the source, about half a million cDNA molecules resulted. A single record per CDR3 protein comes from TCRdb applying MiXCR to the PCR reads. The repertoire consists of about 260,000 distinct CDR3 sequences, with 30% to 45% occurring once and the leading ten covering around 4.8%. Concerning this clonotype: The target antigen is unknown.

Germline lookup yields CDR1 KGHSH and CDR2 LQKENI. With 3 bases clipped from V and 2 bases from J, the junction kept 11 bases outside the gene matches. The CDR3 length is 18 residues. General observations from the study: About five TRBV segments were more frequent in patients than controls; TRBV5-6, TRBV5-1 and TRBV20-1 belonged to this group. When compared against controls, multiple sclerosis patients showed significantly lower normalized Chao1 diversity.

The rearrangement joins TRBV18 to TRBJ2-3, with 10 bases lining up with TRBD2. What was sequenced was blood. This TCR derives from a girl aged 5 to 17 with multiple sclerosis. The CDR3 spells CASSPPSRLAGLTDTQYF. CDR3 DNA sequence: TGTGCCAGCTCACCGCCGTCCCGACTAGCGGGCCTCACAGATACGCAGTATTTT.